This paragraph covers one T cell receptor beta chain sequence. The data were obtained in a study of blood T cell repertoires in COVID-19. Study in general: Samples came from the United States, Italy and Spain, spanning acute and convalescent COVID-19.

As handled by the study authors: Nucleated cell counts were estimated from reference gene primer amplification. Only in-frame clones appear in the TCRdb table, and some are missing; sequencing was by immunoSEQ multiplex PCR. The DNA gave D and trimming, while V, J and clone size come from that table. The sample holds under 250,000 clones, 86% seen once. The clonotype originates from a man older than 75 with acute or convalescent COVID-19. Material: peripheral blood.

CDR3 protein: CASSLQLNSGGAETQYF. The CDR3 DNA follows: TGTGCCAGCAGCCTGCAATTAAATAGCGGGGGGGCAGAGACCCAGTACTTC. This chain connects TRBV7-9 to TRBJ2-5, with TRBD2 identical over 11 bases. Trimming cost V 5 bases and J 4 bases; bases outside gene matches: 12. Germline V lookup: CDR1 SEHNR, CDR2 FQNEAQ (reference sequence). The CDR3 runs 17 residues.